This T cell receptor beta chain derives from a study of blood T cell repertoires in COVID-19 (dated by TCRdb to between 2020 and 2021). With regard to the full study: Recovered participants in ImmuneRACE Cohort 3 were defined as having two consecutive negative NP/OP PCR tests, clearance from a healthcare professional, or resolution of symptoms. Collaborator samples came from the United States, Italy and Spain and covered acute and convalescent phases of COVID-19. The prospective study material was composed of cDNA or gDNA derived from T cells, B-cell-depleted T cells, or PBMCs. The dataset comprised deeply sampled blood TCRbeta repertoires from subjects exposed to, actively infected with, or recovered from COVID-19. The repertoires were made available in a free public database intended to serve as a resource for research on the immune response to SARS-CoV-2. Samples came from the ongoing ImmuneRACE study (first 160 participants) plus 1,254 subjects from 6 global collaborators. A de-identified subject ID, COVID-19 status, age in years and sex were almost always included in the sample metadata. Where available, HLA class I and class II types were obtained from metadata supplied by the sample provider rather than from assay-based typing. Study-level results and caveats: The amount of clinical and demographic metadata varied by source and participant and was provided uncurated.

As to this clone: It lacks a known antigen. Qualities for individual bases were not recorded, and no much larger clone is one base off.

Participants in the prospective study were enrolled through a virtual design, were aged roughly 18 to 100 years, and lived in roughly 24 United States geographic areas. In the prospective study, participants were assigned to cohorts based on the clinical history participants reported in a screening survey and a study questionnaire. In the prospective study, mobile phlebotomists collected whole blood, serum and a nasopharyngeal or oropharyngeal swab from each participant. Additional blood draws and questionnaires over an approximately two-month period could optionally be provided by prospective study participants. Before DNA extraction, blood samples from the prospective study were shipped at room temperature or frozen. The immunoSEQ Assay, a bias-controlled multiplex PCR, was used to amplify TCRbeta CDR3 regions from genomic DNA. Per the original workflow: The number of nucleated cells in each sample was estimated from the amplification of reference gene primers within the assay. To quantify the absolute abundance of each unique TCRbeta CDR3 rearrangement, sequence reads were collapsed and filtered. For each sample, productive Simpson clonality was calculated as the square root of Simpson's diversity index over productive rearrangements. TCRdb limited this immuneACCESS table to in-frame rearrangements with V and J called. A share of clones is missing; checked studies link under half to unresolved V genes, and the rest is unexplained. Clone size and the V and J calls come from that table; the DNA yielded D and trimming. The sample has 400,000 or so clones on record, approximately 89% of them singletons. The ten largest account for roughly 2% of the sample.

Material: PBMCs or T cells enriched from blood (not recorded which). The receptor comes from a man aged 35-49 years in a cohort exposed to, infected with or recovered from COVID-19 (not recorded which).

The DNA is TGTGCCAGCAGTCCGCGACAGGAAATGAACACTGAAGCTTTCTTT. The resulting protein is CASSPRQEMNTEAFF. The chain was built from TRBV28 and TRBJ1-1, and the D gene may be TRBD1, 6 bases matching. The germline ends are 13 bases apart after V is trimmed by 5 bases and J by 0 bases. The CDR3, from cysteine to phenylalanine, totals 15 residues. Only the CDR3 portion is preserved as DNA: 45 bases, with reading frame beginning at the first base. In the germline V gene, CDR1 corresponds to MDHEN and CDR2 to SYDVKM.